A selection of T cell receptor beta chains follows, all from one sample in a study of blood T cell repertoires in COVID-19. The assay was immunoSEQ multiplex PCR, and TCRdb's table has in-frame clones only and misses some. The table shows around 250,000 clones, with more than 70% occurring only once. Sequenced input: peripheral blood. The receptors shown here come from a man older than 75 with acute or convalescent COVID-19. CDR3s leave out the opening cysteine and the closing phenylalanine or tryptophan.

J	V	CDR3
TRBJ1-6	TRBV19	ASSLGQAAVLYSPLH
TRBJ2-7	TRBV7-3	ASSLSSGYEQY
TRBJ2-7	TRBV6-1	ASSEVGSGGYEQY
TRBJ2-7	TRBV6-5	ASSYFGGGSYEQY
TRBJ1-1	TRBV9	ASSVGGQGAVTEAF
TRBJ1-2	TRBV5-1	ASSLGGQGYGYT
TRBJ2-7	TRBV28	ASSWTGTDEQY
TRBJ2-3	TRBV7-6	ASSHTSGSTDTQY
TRBJ1-2	TRBV5-5	ASSRQGEVYGYT
TRBJ2-4	TRBV5-4	ASSAPTQDLAKNIQY
TRBJ2-7	TRBV5-1	ASSSADRGINEQY
TRBJ1-2	TRBV5-1	ASSLMEGSDGYT
TRBJ2-7	TRBV7-8	ASSLSAGRGYEQY
TRBJ2-7	TRBV4-1	ASSQGSSYEQY
TRBJ1-2	TRBV14	ASSPGGNYGYT
TRBJ2-5	TRBV5-4	ASSHPGETQY
TRBJ1-1	TRBV7-2	ASSSGRGGPQ
TRBJ1-6	TRBV21-1	ASASRGRVTPLITLH
TRBJ1-5	TRBV19	ASSLASSNQPQH
TRBJ1-1	TRBV5-1	ASSLQGVNTEAF
TRBJ1-5	TRBV7-2	ASSLVTGVGPQH
TRBJ1-5	TRBV19	ASSITGDNQPQH
TRBJ1-1	TRBV2	ASSETWGGNTEAF
TRBJ1-2	TRBV18	ASNTGDYGYT
TRBJ2-7	TRBV10-2	ASSVLETYEQY
TRBJ2-1	TRBV3-1/TRBV3-2	ASSQAPRTGADEQF
TRBJ2-3	TRBV7-2	ASSPQAYTQY
TRBJ1-4	TRBV5-6	ASSLGPGQGNEKLF
TRBJ2-3	TRBV24-1	ATSDYGGKGKDTQY
TRBJ2-2	TRBV2	ASALGGGTGELF
TRBJ1-2	TRBV19	ATSRAVDNYGYT
TRBJ2-1	TRBV3-1/TRBV3-2	ASSHYGYNEQF
TRBJ1-3	TRBV5-1	ASSGGTGDTIY
TRBJ2-7	TRBV27	ASSFNGQEYAYEQY
TRBJ1-2	TRBV5-6	ASSRAPKQVNYGYT
TRBJ2-4	TRBV6-1	ASSEARWDRGAKNIQY
TRBJ1-5	TRBV27	ASSLLYNQPQH
TRBJ2-4	TRBV18	ASSPRDNPNIQY
TRBJ2-1	TRBV29-1	SVERYSGNEQF
TRBJ2-4	TRBV28	ASSLSAGWSIQY